The clone carrying this TCR beta chain was observed a few times. What it recognizes is unknown. Germline assignment: CDR1 SQVTM and CDR2 ANQGSEA. This CDR3 is 12 amino acids long. V was trimmed by 0 bases and J by 6 bases, leaving 9 bases between them. The data were taken from a study of T-cell memory formation after mild COVID-19. Study-level points and caveats: Pre-infection memory showed some responding clones, and this suggested that cross-reactive memory joined. For contracting clones, CD4+ ones sat mainly in CM and EM, CD8+ in EMRA.

TCRalpha and TCRbeta libraries used 5'RACE with constant-segment primers and UMIs. TCRdb re-derived calls from the 5' RACE reads in MiXCR, one entry per CDR3 protein. This table has 290,000 or so distinct CDR3 sequences, just under 20% appearing once. The sample comprised PBMCs or a T cell subset sorted from them (not recorded which). The V call is TRBV29-1, the J call TRBJ2-7; a weak D match, TRBD1 (5 bases). This TCR was sampled from a man between 18 and 35 years old who had mild COVID-19 (a few samples of this study predate the infection). Cell type and time point are not known. CDR3 region: CSVEDRRAEQYF. The CDR3 coding sequence is TGCAGCGTTGAAGATCGCAGGGCCGAGCAGTACTTC.